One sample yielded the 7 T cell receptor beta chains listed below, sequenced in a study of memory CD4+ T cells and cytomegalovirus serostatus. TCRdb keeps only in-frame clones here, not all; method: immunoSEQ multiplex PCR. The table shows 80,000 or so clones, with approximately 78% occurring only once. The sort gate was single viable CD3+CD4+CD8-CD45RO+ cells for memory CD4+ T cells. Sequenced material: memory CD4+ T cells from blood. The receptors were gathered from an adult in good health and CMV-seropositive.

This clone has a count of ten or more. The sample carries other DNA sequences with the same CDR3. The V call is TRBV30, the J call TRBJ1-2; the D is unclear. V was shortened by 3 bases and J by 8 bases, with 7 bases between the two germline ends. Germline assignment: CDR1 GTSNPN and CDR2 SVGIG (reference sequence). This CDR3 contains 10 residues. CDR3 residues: CAWRRGGYTF. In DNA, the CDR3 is TGTGCCTGGAGGCGTGGAGGCTACACCTTC. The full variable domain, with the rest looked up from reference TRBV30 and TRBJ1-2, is SQTIHQWPATLVQPVGSPLSLECTVEGTSNPNLYWYRQAAGRGLQLLFYSVGIGQISSEVPQNLSASRPQDRQFILSSKKLLLSDSGFYLCAWRRGGYTFGSGTRLTVV.

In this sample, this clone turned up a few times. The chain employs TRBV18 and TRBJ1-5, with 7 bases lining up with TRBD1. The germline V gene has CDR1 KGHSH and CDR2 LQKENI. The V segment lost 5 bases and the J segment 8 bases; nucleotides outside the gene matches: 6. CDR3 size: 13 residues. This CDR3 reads CASSVGQLEPQHF. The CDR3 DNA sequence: TGTGCCAGCTCAGTGGGACAGTTAGAGCCCCAGCATTTT.

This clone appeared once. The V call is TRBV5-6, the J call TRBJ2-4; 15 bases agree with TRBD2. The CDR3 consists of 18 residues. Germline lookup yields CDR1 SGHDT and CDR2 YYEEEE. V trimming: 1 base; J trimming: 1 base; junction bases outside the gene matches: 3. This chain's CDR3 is CASSLRGLAGGAKNIQYF. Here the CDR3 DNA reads TGTGCCAGCAGCTTGCGGGGACTAGCGGGGGGCGCCAAAAACATTCAGTACTTC.

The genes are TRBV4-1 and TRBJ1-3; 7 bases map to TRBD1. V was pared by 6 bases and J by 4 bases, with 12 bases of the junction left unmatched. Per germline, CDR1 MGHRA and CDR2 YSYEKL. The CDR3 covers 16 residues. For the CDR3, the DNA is TGCGCCAGCAGTTTGATAGGGGGCGCAGCCGGAAACACCATATATTTT. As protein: CASSLIGGAAGNTIYF.

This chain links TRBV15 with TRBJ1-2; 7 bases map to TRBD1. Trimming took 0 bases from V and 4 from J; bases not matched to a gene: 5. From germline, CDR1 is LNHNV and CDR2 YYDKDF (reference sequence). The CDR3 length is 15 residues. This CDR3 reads CATSRDRGQFYGYTF. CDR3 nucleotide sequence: TGTGCCACCAGCAGAGATCGGGGACAGTTCTATGGCTACACCTTC.

CDR3: CASSTTAAGTGELFF. In nucleotides, the CDR3 is TGCGCCAGCAGCACGACAGCGGCGGGCACCGGGGAGCTGTTTTTT. This chain links TRBV5-1 with TRBJ2-2, with D perhaps being TRBD1 or TRBD2 (5 bases each). The V end was cut by 4 bases, the J end by 4 bases, with 14 bases between. CDR1 and CDR2 (germline): SGHRS, YFSETQ. This CDR3 comprises 15 residues. Variable domain in full (rest from reference TRBV5-1 and TRBJ2-2): KAGVTQTPRYLIKTRGQQVTLSCSPISGHRSVSWYQQTPGQGLQFLFEYFSETQRNKGNFPGRFSGRQFSNSRSEMNVSTLELGDSALYLCASSTTAAGTGELFFGEGSRLTVL.

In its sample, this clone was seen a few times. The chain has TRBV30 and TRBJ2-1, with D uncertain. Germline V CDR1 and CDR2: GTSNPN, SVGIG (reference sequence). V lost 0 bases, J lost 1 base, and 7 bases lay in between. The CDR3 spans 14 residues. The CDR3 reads CAWSVPPSYNEQFF. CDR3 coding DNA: TGTGCCTGGAGTGTACCCCCTTCCTACAATGAGCAGTTCTTC.